This TCR beta chain stems from a study of PD-L1 blockade in urothelial cancer. Study-wide context: Dosed intravenously at 1,200 mg every 3 weeks, atezolizumab was initiated by patients in the mid-2010s.

The table came from immunoSEQ multiplex PCR; TCRdb's copy has only in-frame clones and leaves some out. The table includes about 90,000 clones, approximately 90% detected once. Germline trimming cut 9 bases from V and 2 bases from J; bases unmatched to any gene: 9. CDR3 length: 15 amino acids. This clonotype was sampled from a man aged 55-75 years with urothelial cancer. Sequencing was performed on PBMCs, taken around atezolizumab (anti-PD-L1) treatment. This rearrangement joins TRBV23-1 to TRBJ2-7, with 11 bases matching TRBD1. TRBV23-1 is an ORF for which the function is uncertain. The CDR3 DNA follows: TGCGCCAGGCAAACACCGGGACAGGGGGCCTACGAGCAGTACTTC. It specifies CARQTPGQGAYEQYF.